This record looks at one TCR beta chain sequence and its context. Antigen unknown. Losses at the gene ends were 3 bases for V and 9 bases for J; bases not matched to a gene: 13. Germline loops: CDR1 MDHEN, CDR2 SYDVKM. The CDR3 consists of 16 residues. Each CDR3 protein gets one entry after TCRdb re-called the RT-PCR reads with MiXCR. This table has roughly 650,000 distinct CDR3 sequences, about a sixth appearing once. The data derive from a study of response to subunit inactivated influenza vaccine. Whole-study findings and limits: The authors suggested that every seasonal influenza vaccination recruits few new T cells.

The origin of this receptor is a man aged 50 to 60 who received an inactivated influenza vaccine. The source material was PBMCs from blood, sampled roughly 12 days after vaccination. The J gene is TRBJ2-1, the V gene TRBV28, with TRBD1 matching over 8 bases. The CDR3: CASSFSKGQEATEQFF. CDR3 nucleotides: TGTGCCAGCAGTTTTTCTAAGGGACAGGAAGCAACTGAGCAGTTCTTC.